The rows below give T cell receptor beta chains drawn from one sample of a study of glioma-infiltrating T cells after dendritic cell vaccination. Produced via immunoSEQ multiplex PCR; TCRdb's table is partial and in-frame only. The sample lists approximately 92,000 clones; more than 70% were seen once. The sequencing here drew on blood, taken after dendritic cell vaccination. All receptors derive from a human donor with glioblastoma. Both conserved end residues are part of each CDR3. The D gene is left open where the match is weak. Clone size is not always given. Where it is, it says once, few, many or a class for expanded clones.

clone_size	d_call	j_call	v_call	cdr3_aa	cdr3_nt
-	TRBD1	TRBJ1-1	TRBV9	CASNRGDRATEAFF	TGTGCCAGCAACCGTGGGGACAGAGCCACTGAAGCTTTCTTT
few	TRBD2	TRBJ2-7	TRBV5-4	CASSRSGGAHEQYF	TGTGCCAGCAGCCGTAGCGGGGGGGCCCACGAGCAGTACTTC
-	-	TRBJ2-2	TRBV28	CASTTGGGNTGELFF	TGTGCCAGCACCACAGGGGGGGGAAACACCGGGGAGCTGTTTTTT
-	-	TRBJ1-1	TRBV7-8	CASSLNVYGEAFF	TGTGCCAGCAGCTTAAATGTATACGGGGAAGCTTTCTTT
-	-	TRBJ1-1	TRBV11-2	CASSSTIDSSRTEAFF	TGTGCCAGCAGCTCAACGATCGACAGTTCGAGAACTGAAGCTTTCTTT
-	TRBD1	TRBJ2-7	TRBV5-1	CASSLETGAYEQYF	TGCGCCAGCAGCTTGGAAACAGGGGCCTACGAGCAGTACTTC
-	TRBD2	TRBJ2-7	TRBV4-2	CASSQGGLAGNEQYF	TGTGCCAGCAGCCAAGGCGGACTAGCGGGGAACGAGCAGTACTTC
-	-	TRBJ2-4	TRBV6-6	CATSLAKNIQYF	TGTGCCACCTCTTTAGCCAAAAACATTCAGTACTTC
-	-	TRBJ2-4	TRBV7-6	CASSKHEGRKNIQYF	TGTGCCAGCAGCAAGCACGAGGGTCGGAAAAACATTCAGTACTTC
-	-	TRBJ2-1	TRBV18	CASSPPGLTSWNEQFF	TGTGCCAGCTCACCACCGGGCCTGACTAGTTGGAATGAGCAGTTCTTC
-	-	TRBJ1-2	TRBV21-1	CASSNGGVNYGYTF	TGTGCCAGCAGCAACGGGGGGGTAAACTATGGCTACACCTTC
few	TRBD2	TRBJ2-1	TRBV6-8	CASSLTSGANNEQFF	TGTGCCAGCAGTCTCACTAGCGGGGCTAACAATGAGCAGTTCTTC
-	TRBD1	TRBJ1-2	TRBV19	CASRGQGNSYGYTF	TGTGCCAGTAGAGGACAGGGAAACTCCTATGGCTACACCTTC
-	-	TRBJ2-2	TRBV6-5	CASRTRGTGELFF	TGTGCCAGCAGAACCCGGGGCACCGGGGAGCTGTTTTTT
-	-	TRBJ2-7	TRBV13	CASSADNVPYEQYF	TGTGCCAGCAGCGCGGACAACGTCCCCTACGAGCAGTACTTC
-	TRBD2	TRBJ2-5	TRBV2	CASKLAGETQYF	TGTGCCAGCAAACTAGCGGGGGAGACCCAGTACTTC
-	-	TRBJ2-3	TRBV5-1	CASSLGGTLAPDTQYF	TGCGCCAGCAGCTTAGGCGGGACCCTGGCACCAGATACGCAGTATTTT
-	-	TRBJ1-5	TRBV23-1	CASTQEGGLRLNQPQHF	TGCGCCAGCACCCAAGAAGGAGGGTTAAGACTTAATCAGCCCCAGCATTTT
-	TRBD2	TRBJ2-1	TRBV18	CASSPVASGSYEQFF	TGTGCCAGCTCACCGGTGGCTAGCGGGAGTTATGAGCAGTTCTTC
-	-	TRBJ2-7	TRBV6-5	CASSYSGGIYEQYF	TGTGCCAGCAGTTACTCGGGGGGAATCTACGAGCAGTACTTC
-	TRBD1	TRBJ2-5	TRBV5-1	CASRQGAEETQYF	TGCGCCAGCAGACAGGGGGCGGAGGAGACCCAGTACTTC
-	TRBD1	TRBJ2-1	TRBV5-1	CASSRPGQTYNEQFF	TGCGCCAGCAGTCGCCCGGGACAGACCTACAATGAGCAGTTCTTC
once	TRBD1	TRBJ2-1	TRBV2	CASSSDRGSYNEQFF	TGTGCCAGCAGTTCGGACAGGGGCTCCTACAATGAGCAGTTCTTC
-	-	TRBJ1-6	TRBV6-5	CASSPRTVYNSPLHF	TGTGCCAGCAGTCCGAGGACAGTCTATAATTCACCCCTCCACTTT
-	TRBD1	TRBJ1-6	TRBV30	CAWSTGQGNSPLHF	TGTGCCTGGAGTACGGGACAGGGGAATTCACCCCTCCACTTT
few	-	TRBJ2-7	TRBV28	CASRILGGSYEQYF	TGTGCCAGCAGGATTCTAGGGGGCTCCTACGAGCAGTACTTC
-	TRBD1	TRBJ2-7	TRBV7-9	CASSLIQGGNYEQYF	TGTGCCAGCAGCTTAATACAGGGGGGAAACTACGAGCAGTACTTC
few	-	TRBJ2-5	TRBV5-1	CASRGAGAETQYF	TGCGCCAGCAGAGGGGCGGGGGCGGAGACCCAGTACTTC
once	TRBD1	TRBJ2-3	TRBV11-3	CASSPGQGGTHDTQYF	TGTGCCAGCAGCCCTGGACAGGGTGGCACTCACGATACGCAGTATTTT
-	-	TRBJ1-5	TRBV27	CASSPNDNRAGKPQHF	TGTGCCAGCAGTCCCAATGACAACAGGGCTGGGAAGCCCCAGCATTTT
-	-	TRBJ1-1	TRBV29-1	CSVGAGVTEAFF	TGCAGCGTTGGAGCAGGGGTCACTGAAGCTTTCTTT
-	-	TRBJ1-2	TRBV4-2	CASSQETQTGDDTF	TGTGCCAGCAGCCAAGAGACGCAGACGGGGGATGACACCTTC
-	TRBD1	TRBJ1-1	TRBV30	CAWSAGQPNTEAFF	TGTGCCTGGAGTGCGGGACAGCCGAACACTGAAGCTTTCTTT
-	-	TRBJ2-7	TRBV5-1	CASSLFGQAYEQYF	TGCGCCAGCAGCTTGTTTGGGCAGGCGTACGAGCAGTACTTC
-	TRBD1	TRBJ2-7	TRBV6-6	CASSYGGQGGYYEQYF	TGTGCCAGCAGTTACGGGGGACAGGGAGGCTATTACGAGCAGTACTTC
-	TRBD1	TRBJ1-3	TRBV27	CASSSGRPRDRVKGNTIYF	TGTGCCAGCAGTTCCGGCCGCCCACGGGACAGGGTGAAAGGAAACACCATATATTTT
-	TRBD1	TRBJ2-3	TRBV7-9	CASSSSGQRTDTQYF	TGTGCCAGCAGCTCCTCGGGACAGAGGACAGATACGCAGTATTTT
-	-	TRBJ2-7	TRBV7-8	CASSLVSSSYEQYF	TGTGCCAGCAGCTTAGTTTCATCCTCCTACGAGCAGTACTTC
-	TRBD2	TRBJ2-3	TRBV11-2	CASSLEGAGADTQYF	TGTGCCAGCAGCTTAGAGGGAGCGGGAGCAGATACGCAGTATTTT
-	TRBD2	TRBJ2-1	TRBV9	CASSVLAGVGNEQFF	TGTGCCAGCAGCGTACTAGCGGGAGTGGGCAATGAGCAGTTCTTC
-	-	TRBJ1-2	TRBV28	CASSLGADYGYTF	TGTGCCAGCAGTTTGGGGGCGGACTATGGCTACACCTTC